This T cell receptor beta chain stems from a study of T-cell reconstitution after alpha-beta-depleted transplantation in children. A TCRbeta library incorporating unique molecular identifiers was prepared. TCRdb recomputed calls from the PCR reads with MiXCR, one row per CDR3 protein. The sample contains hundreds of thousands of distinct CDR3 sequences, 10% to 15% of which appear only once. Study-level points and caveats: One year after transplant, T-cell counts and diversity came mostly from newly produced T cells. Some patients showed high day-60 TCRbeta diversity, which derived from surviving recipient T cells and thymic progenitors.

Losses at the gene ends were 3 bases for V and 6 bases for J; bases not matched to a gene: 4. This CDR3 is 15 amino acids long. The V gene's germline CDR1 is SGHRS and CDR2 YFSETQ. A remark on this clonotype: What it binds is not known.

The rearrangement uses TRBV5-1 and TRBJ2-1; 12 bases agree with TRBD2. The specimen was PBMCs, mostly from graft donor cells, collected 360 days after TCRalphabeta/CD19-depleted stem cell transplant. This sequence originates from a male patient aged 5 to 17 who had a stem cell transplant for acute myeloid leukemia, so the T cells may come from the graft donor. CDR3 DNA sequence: TGCGCCAGCAGCTACGGACTAGCGGGACTCAATGAGCAGTTCTTC. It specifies CASSYGLAGLNEQFF.